This T cell receptor beta chain came from a study of blood T cell repertoires in COVID-19. With 3 bases clipped from V and 1 base from J, the junction kept 1 base outside the gene matches. The CDR3 sequence is 16 residues long. CDR1 is SNHLY, CDR2 FYNNEI, per germline. This clone was observed a single time. Method: immunoSEQ multiplex PCR; TCRdb's copy keeps in-frame clones and lacks some. Among about 240,000 clones listed, 85% to 95% were seen once. The V call is TRBV2, the J call TRBJ2-2; the match to TRBD2 covers 11 bases. This clonotype was sampled from a man aged 25 to 45 with COVID-19, enrolled during active disease. Specimen: peripheral blood. The CDR3 protein is CASSEGLAVNTGELFF. The CDR3, as DNA: TGTGCCAGCAGTGAGGGACTAGCGGTGAACACCGGGGAGCTGTTTTTT.